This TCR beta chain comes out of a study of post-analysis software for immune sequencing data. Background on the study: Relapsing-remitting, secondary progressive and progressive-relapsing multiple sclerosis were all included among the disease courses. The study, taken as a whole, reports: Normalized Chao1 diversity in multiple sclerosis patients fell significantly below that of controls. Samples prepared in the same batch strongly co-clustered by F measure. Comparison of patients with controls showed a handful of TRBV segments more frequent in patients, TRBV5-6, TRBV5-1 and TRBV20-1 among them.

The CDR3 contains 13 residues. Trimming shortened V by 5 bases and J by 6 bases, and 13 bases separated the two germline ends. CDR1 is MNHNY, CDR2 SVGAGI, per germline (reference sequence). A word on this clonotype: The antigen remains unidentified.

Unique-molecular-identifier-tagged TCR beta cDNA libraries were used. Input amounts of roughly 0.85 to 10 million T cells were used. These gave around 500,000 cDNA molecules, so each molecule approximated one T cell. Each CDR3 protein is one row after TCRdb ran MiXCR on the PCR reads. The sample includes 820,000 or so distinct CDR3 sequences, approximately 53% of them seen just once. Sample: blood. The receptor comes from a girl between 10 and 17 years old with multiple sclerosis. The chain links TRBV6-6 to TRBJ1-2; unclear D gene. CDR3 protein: CASSPLSADGYTF. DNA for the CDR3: TGTGCCAGCAGTCCCCTGAGCGCAGATGGCTACACCTTC.